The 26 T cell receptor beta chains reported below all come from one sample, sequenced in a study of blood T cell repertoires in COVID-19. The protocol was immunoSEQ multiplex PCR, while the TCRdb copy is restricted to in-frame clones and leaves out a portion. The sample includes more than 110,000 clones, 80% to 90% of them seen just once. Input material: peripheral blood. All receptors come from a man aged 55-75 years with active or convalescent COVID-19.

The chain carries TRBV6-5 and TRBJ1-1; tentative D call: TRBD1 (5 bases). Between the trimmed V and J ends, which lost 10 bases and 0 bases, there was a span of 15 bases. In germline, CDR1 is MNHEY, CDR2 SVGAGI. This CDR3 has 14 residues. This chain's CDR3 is CATLRLDMNTEAFF. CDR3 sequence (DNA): TGTGCCACCTTACGTCTGGACATGAACACTGAAGCTTTCTTT.

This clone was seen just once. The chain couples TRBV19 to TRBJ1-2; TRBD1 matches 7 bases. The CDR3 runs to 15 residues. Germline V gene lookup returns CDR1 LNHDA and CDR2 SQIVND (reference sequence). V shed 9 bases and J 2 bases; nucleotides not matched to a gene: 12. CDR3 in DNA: TGTGCCAGCCGGTTAGTGGGGGGACAGAACTATGGCTACACCTTC. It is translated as CASRLVGGQNYGYTF.

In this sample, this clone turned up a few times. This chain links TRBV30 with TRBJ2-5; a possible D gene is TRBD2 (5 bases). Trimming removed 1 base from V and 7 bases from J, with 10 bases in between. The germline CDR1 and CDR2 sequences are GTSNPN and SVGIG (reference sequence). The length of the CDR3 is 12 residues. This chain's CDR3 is CAWSATRGTQYF. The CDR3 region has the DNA TGTGCCTGGAGTGCGACTCGGGGGACCCAGTACTTC.

The CDR3 DNA is TGCGCCAGCAGCCGGGACAGGGGAATGGCTGAATATGGCTACACCTTC. Protein product: CASSRDRGMAEYGYTF. This chain connects TRBV4-1 to TRBJ1-2; 10 bases fit TRBD1. The V gene's germline CDR1 is MGHRA and CDR2 YSYEKL. The CDR3 spans 16 residues. V dropped 4 bases and J dropped 5; count of bases not matched to a gene: 10.

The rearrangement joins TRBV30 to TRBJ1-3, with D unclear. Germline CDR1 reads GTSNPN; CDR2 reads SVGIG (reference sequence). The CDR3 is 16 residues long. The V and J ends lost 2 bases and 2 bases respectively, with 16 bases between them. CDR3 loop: CAWSLVAAAAGNTIYF. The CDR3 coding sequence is TGTGCCTGGAGTCTGGTAGCGGCAGCCGCTGGAAACACCATATATTTT.

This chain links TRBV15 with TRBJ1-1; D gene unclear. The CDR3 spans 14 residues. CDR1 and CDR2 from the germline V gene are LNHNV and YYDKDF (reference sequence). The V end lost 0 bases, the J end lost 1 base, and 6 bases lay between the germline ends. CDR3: CATSRDIRNTEAFF. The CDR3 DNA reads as TGTGCCACCAGCAGAGATATTCGGAACACTGAAGCTTTCTTT.

CDR3: CASSPQGGETQYF. The CDR3 DNA is TGTGCCAGCAGCCCCCAGGGGGGAGAGACCCAGTACTTC. The rearrangement links TRBV11-3 to TRBJ2-5, with D possibly TRBD1 on 7 matching bases. Germline CDR1 is SGHNT and CDR2 is YENEEA. Between the trimmed V and J ends, which lost 5 bases and 4 bases, there was a span of 11 bases. The CDR3 loop spans 13 amino acids.

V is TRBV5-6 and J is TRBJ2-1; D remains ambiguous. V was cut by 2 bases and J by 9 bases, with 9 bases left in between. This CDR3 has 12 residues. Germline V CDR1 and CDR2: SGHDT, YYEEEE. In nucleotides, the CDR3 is TGTGCCAGCAGCTTTGAACCCGGTGAGCAGTTCTTC. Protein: CASSFEPGEQFF.

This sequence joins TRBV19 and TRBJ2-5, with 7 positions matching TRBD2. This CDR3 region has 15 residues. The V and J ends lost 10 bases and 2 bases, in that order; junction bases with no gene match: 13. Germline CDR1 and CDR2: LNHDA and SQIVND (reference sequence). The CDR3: CATKPGTNPQETQYF. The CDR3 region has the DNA TGTGCCACCAAACCAGGGACTAATCCTCAAGAGACCCAGTACTTC.

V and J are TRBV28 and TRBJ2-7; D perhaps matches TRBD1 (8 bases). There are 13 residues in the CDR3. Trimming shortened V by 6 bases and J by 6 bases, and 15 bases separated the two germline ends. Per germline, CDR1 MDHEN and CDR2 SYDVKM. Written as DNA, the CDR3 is TGTGCCAGCAGAACTACAGGGGGGGTCGAGCAGTACTTC. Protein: CASRTTGGVEQYF.

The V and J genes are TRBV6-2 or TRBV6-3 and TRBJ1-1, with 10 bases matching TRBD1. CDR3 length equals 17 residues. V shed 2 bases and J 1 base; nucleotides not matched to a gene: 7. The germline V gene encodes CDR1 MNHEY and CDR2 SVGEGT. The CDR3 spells CASSYLGQGRGNTEAFF. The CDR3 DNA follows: TGTGCCAGCAGTTACCTGGGACAGGGGAGGGGGAACACTGAAGCTTTCTTT.

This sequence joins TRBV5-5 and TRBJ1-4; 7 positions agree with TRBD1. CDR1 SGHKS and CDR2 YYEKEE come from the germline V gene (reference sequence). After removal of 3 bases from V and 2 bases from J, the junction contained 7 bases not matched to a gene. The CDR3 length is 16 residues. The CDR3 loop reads CASSSDRRTTNEKLFF. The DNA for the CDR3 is TGTGCCAGCAGCTCGGACAGGCGGACTACTAATGAAAAACTGTTTTTT.

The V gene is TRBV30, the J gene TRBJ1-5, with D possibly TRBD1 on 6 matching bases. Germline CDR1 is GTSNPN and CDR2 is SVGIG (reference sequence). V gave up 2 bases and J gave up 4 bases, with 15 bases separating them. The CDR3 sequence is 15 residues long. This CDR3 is CAWSPPWQGNQPQHF. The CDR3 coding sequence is TGTGCCTGGAGTCCCCCCTGGCAGGGGAATCAGCCCCAGCATTTT.

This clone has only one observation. The CDR3 spells CASSEDRGASPLHF. In DNA, the CDR3 is TGTGCCAGCAGTGAGGACAGGGGTGCTTCACCCCTCCACTTT. V and J are TRBV27 and TRBJ1-6; 9 bases line up with TRBD1. CDR3 length equals 14 residues. Trimming cost V 5 bases and J 9 bases; bases outside gene matches: 5. The germline CDR1 and CDR2 sequences are MNHEY and SMNVEV (reference sequence).

The CDR3 protein is CASSAAGGRNEQFF. In nucleotides, the CDR3 is TGTGCCAGCAGTGCCGCGGGAGGAAGGAATGAGCAGTTCTTC. This sequence joins TRBV2 and TRBJ2-1, with 8 bases matching TRBD2. This CDR3 region has 14 residues. The germline CDR1 and CDR2 sequences are SNHLY and FYNNEI. After removal of 4 bases from V and 7 bases from J, the junction contained 6 bases not matched to a gene.

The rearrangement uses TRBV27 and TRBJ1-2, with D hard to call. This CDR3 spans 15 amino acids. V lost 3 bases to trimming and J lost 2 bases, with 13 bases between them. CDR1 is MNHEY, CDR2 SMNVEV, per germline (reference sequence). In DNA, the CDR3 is TGTGCCAGCAGTTTTCTTTCTACCCCGAACTATGGCTACACCTTC. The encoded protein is CASSFLSTPNYGYTF.

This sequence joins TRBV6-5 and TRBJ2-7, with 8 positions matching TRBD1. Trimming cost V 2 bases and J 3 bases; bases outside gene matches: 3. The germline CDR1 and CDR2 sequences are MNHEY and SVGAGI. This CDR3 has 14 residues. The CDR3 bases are TGTGCCAGCAGTTACCCCGGACAGGGCTACGAGCAGTACTTC. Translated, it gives CASSYPGQGYEQYF.

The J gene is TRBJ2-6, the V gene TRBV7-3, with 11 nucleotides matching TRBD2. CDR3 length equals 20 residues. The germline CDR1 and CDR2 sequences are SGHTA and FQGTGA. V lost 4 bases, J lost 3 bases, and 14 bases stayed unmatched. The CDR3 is CASSSRGSGRASRGANVLTF. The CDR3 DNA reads TGTGCCAGCAGCTCCCGGGGTAGCGGGAGGGCTTCCCGTGGGGCCAACGTCCTGACTTTC.

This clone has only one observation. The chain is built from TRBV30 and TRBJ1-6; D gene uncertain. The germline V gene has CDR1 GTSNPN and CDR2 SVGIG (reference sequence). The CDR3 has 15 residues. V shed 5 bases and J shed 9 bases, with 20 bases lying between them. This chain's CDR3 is CAWEVGQAGRSPLHF. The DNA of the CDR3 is TGTGCCTGGGAGGTCGGGCAGGCGGGTCGTTCACCCCTCCACTTT.

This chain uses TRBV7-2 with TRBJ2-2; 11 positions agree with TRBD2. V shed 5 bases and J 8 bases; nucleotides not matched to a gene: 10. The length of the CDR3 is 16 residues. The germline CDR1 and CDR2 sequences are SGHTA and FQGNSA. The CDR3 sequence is CASSPLAGGPSGELFF. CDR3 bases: TGTGCCAGCAGCCCATTAGCGGGAGGGCCGAGTGGGGAGCTGTTTTTT.

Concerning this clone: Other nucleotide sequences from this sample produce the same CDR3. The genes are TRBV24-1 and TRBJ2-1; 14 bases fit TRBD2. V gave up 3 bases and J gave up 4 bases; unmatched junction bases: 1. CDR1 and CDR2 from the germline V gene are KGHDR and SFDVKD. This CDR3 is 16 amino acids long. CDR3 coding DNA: TGTGCCACCAGTGATAGACTAGCGGGGGGGTACAATGAGCAGTTCTTC. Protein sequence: CATSDRLAGGYNEQFF.

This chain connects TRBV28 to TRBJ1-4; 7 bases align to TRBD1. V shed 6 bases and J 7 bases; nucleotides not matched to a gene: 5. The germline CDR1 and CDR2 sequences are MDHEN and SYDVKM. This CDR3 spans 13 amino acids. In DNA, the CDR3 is TGTGCCAGCAGCGCAGGGGGGAGTGAAAAACTGTTTTTT. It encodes CASSAGGSEKLFF.

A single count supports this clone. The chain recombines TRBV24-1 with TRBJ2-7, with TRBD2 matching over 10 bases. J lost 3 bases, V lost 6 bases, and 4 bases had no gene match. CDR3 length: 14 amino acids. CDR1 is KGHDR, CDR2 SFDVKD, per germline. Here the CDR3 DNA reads TGTGCCACCAGTCCTAGCGGGAGCCTCTACGAGCAGTACTTC. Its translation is CATSPSGSLYEQYF.

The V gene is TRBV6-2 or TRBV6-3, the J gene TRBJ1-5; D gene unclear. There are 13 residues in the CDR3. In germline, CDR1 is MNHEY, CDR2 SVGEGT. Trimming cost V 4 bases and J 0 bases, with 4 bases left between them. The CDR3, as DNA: TGTGCCAGCAGTTTTAGTAGCAATCAGCCCCAGCATTTT. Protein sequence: CASSFSSNQPQHF.

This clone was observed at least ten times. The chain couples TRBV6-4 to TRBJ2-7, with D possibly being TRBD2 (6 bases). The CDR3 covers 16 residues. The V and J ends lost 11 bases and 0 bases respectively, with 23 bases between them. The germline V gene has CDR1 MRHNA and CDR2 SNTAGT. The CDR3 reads CAAARRRGRFSYEQYF. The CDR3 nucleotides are TGTGCCGCAGCCCGTCGGCGGGGACGATTCTCCTACGAGCAGTACTTC.

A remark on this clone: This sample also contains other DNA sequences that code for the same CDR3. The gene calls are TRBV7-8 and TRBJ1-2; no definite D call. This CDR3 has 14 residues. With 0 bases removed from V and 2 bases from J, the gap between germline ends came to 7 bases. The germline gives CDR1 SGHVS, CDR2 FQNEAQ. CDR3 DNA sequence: TGTGCCAGCAGCTTAGCGACGGGAAACTATGGCTACACCTTC. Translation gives CASSLATGNYGYTF. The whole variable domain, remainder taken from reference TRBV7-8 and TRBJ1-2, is GAGVSQSPRYKVAKRGQDVALRCDPISGHVSLFWYQQALGQGPEFLTYFQNEAQLDKSGLPSDRFFAERPEGSVSTLKIQRTQQEDSAVYLCASSLATGNYGYTFGSGTRLTVV.